The 32 T cell receptor beta chains listed next were all sequenced from one sample in a study of blood T cell repertoires in COVID-19 (dated by TCRdb to between 2020 and 2021). The protocol used for the library was the immunoSEQ multiplex PCR assay. This immuneACCESS table, as held by TCRdb, lists in-frame sequences with V and J called but not all clones. Of the missing ones, under half trace to an unresolved V gene in checked studies; the others have no known cause. The sample contains 300,000 to 350,000 clones, about nine tenths of them found a single time. 8% to 9% of the sample is in the top ten clones. The sample taken for sequencing was PBMCs or T cells enriched from blood (not recorded which). The receptors were gathered from a woman under 30 who had recovered from COVID-19.

The chain combines TRBV10-3 with TRBJ1-1; 7 bases map to TRBD1. V shed 4 bases and J 2 bases; nucleotides not matched to a gene: 7. The CDR3 runs to 15 residues. Germline assignment: CDR1 ENHRY and CDR2 SYGVKD. The DNA of the CDR3 is TGTGCCATCAGTGGAGGAATAGGGGGCAACACTGAAGCTTTCTTT. Amino acids: CAISGGIGGNTEAFF.

The genes are TRBV12-3 or TRBV12-4 and TRBJ1-3; the D is unclear. Trimming removed 3 bases from V and 1 base from J, with 4 bases in between. This CDR3 has 13 amino acids. The CDR3 region has the DNA TGTGCCAGCAGTTTTGAGTCTGGAAACACCATATATTTT. As protein: CASSFESGNTIYF.

This clone was counted once. The V and J genes are TRBV5-1 and TRBJ1-1; possible D gene TRBD1, 6 bases. The V end lost 1 base, the J end lost 3 bases, and 19 bases lay between the germline ends. Germline CDR1 and CDR2: SGHRS and YFSETQ. The CDR3 is made up of 17 amino acids. The DNA of the CDR3 is TGCGCCAGCAGCTTGCGGGGAAACAGGGCCATATACACTGAAGCTTTCTTT. Protein sequence: CASSLRGNRAIYTEAFF.

The V and J genes are TRBV7-3 and TRBJ1-6; a weak D match, TRBD1 (6 bases). Trimming pared 3 bases from V and 9 bases from J, leaving 12 bases between. Germline-derived CDR1 and CDR2 are SGHTA and FQGTGA. CDR3 length: 14 amino acids. The DNA of the CDR3 is TGTGCCAGCAGCTTTCGAGGGGGTAGTTCACCCCTCCACTTT. It codes for CASSFRGGSSPLHF.

This chain joins TRBV15 and TRBJ2-5; TRBD2 is a possible D gene (6 bases). This CDR3 region has 16 residues. V lost 1 base and J lost 1, with 13 bases in between. The germline gives CDR1 LNHNV, CDR2 YYDKDF (reference sequence). CDR3 sequence (DNA): TGTGCCACCAGCAGAGGGACTACAGGCATCCAAGAGACCCAGTACTTC. Amino acid sequence: CATSRGTTGIQETQYF.

V and J are TRBV11-2 and TRBJ1-2; 7 bases are a match to TRBD1. Trimming at V came to 5 bases and at J to 8 bases, leaving 8 bases not matched to a gene. The CDR3 length is 13 residues. Germline V gene sequence: CDR1 SGHAT, CDR2 FQNNGV. The CDR3 loop is CASSPDRLAGYTF. The CDR3 DNA is TGTGCCAGCAGCCCGGACAGGCTGGCGGGCTACACCTTC.

The chain joins TRBV25-1 to TRBJ1-6, with 12 nucleotides matching TRBD1. The germline gives CDR1 MGHDK, CDR2 SYGVNS. There are 17 residues in the CDR3. The V gene end was trimmed by 4 bases and the J gene end by 5 bases; junction bases not matched to a gene: 6. The CDR3 loop reads CASSAFRDRGHNSPLHF. CDR3 coding DNA: TGTGCCAGCAGTGCCTTCCGGGACAGGGGGCATAATTCACCCCTCCACTTT.

The V and J genes are TRBV23-1 and TRBJ1-2; 10 nucleotides line up with TRBD1. TRBV23-1 is labeled an ORF, and its function is uncertain. With V trimmed by 3 bases and J by 4 bases, 2 bases remained unmatched. The CDR3 is 14 amino acids. CDR3 sequence reads: CASSHWTGGYGYTF. CDR3 DNA sequence: TGCGCCAGCAGTCATTGGACAGGGGGCTATGGCTACACCTTC.

DNA for the CDR3: TGTGCCAGCAGCCAAGCAGACCCGGGGGGGCGCGATGAGCAGTTCTTC. Translation gives CASSQADPGGRDEQFF. The genes are TRBV4-2 and TRBJ2-1; 8 bases are shared with TRBD2. The CDR3 runs 16 residues. V shed 1 base, J shed 8 bases, and the junction held 10 bases outside the gene matches. Germline V CDR1 and CDR2: LGHNA, YNFKEQ.

The sample holds one count of this clone. V usage is TRBV6-2 or TRBV6-3 and J usage is TRBJ1-5, with 9 bases lining up with TRBD1. Trimming cost V 0 bases and J 5 bases; bases outside gene matches: 11. This CDR3 has 18 amino acids. CDR1 is MNHEY and CDR2 is SVGEGT in the germline V gene. In DNA form, the CDR3 reads TGTGCCAGCAGTTACTCGGGCTCGGGACAGGGAGGAGATCAGCCCCAGCATTTT. It encodes CASSYSGSGQGGDQPQHF.

The CDR3 sequence: CASSFQRGAGETQYF. The CDR3 DNA reads as TGTGCCAGCAGCTTTCAGCGGGGGGCCGGAGAGACCCAGTACTTC. J is TRBJ2-5 and V is TRBV7-2, with 9 nucleotides matching TRBD2. Germline V gene data show CDR1 as SGHTA and CDR2 as FQGNSA. The CDR3 consists of 15 residues. V lost 3 bases, J lost 4 bases, and 6 bases stayed unmatched.

The chain is built from TRBV9 and TRBJ1-1; tentatively, D is TRBD1 (5 bases). CDR1 is SGDLS and CDR2 is YYNGEE in the germline V gene. V lost 4 bases and J lost 4, with 14 bases in between. This CDR3 is 14 amino acids long. In DNA form, the CDR3 reads TGTGCCAGCAGCAGCAGGGAATTATCCACTGAAGCTTTCTTT. Amino acids: CASSSRELSTEAFF.

The chain combines TRBV9 with TRBJ2-1, with 13 bases fitting TRBD2. The junction had 9 bases not matched to a gene; V was cut back by 3 bases and J by 12 bases. The germline gives CDR1 SGDLS, CDR2 YYNGEE. The CDR3 loop spans 15 amino acids. CDR3 nucleotide sequence: TGTGCCAGCAGCGGCGGGACTAGCGGGGCGCAATGGCAGTTCTTC. Translation: CASSGGTSGAQWQFF.

This rearrangement joins TRBV15 to TRBJ1-5; TRBD1 agrees at 8 bases. Germline-derived CDR1 and CDR2 are LNHNV and YYDKDF (reference sequence). With V trimmed by 4 bases and J by 4 bases, 9 bases remained unmatched. There are 16 residues in the CDR3. In DNA form, the CDR3 reads TGTGCCACCAGCAAAACCGGACAGGGAAGAAATCAGCCCCAGCATTTT. Translated: CATSKTGQGRNQPQHF.

The gene calls are TRBV11-2 and TRBJ2-5; D unclear. V lost 5 bases and J 2 bases, leaving 3 bases between the germline ends. The CDR3 loop spans 11 amino acids. Germline assignment: CDR1 SGHAT and CDR2 FQNNGV. Written as DNA, the CDR3 is TGTGCCAGCAGCGAGCAAGAGACCCAGTACTTC. Translated, it gives CASSEQETQYF.

The rearrangement joins TRBV4-1 to TRBJ2-5; D not certain. Germline loops: CDR1 MGHRA, CDR2 YSYEKL. Trimming left V 4 bases short and J 4 bases short, with 10 bases between. The CDR3 covers 13 residues. The CDR3 sequence: CASSPVSRETQYF. The CDR3 bases are TGCGCCAGCAGCCCGGTCTCGAGAGAGACCCAGTACTTC.

The chain uses TRBV4-3 and TRBJ1-4; 7 bases align to TRBD1. The CDR3 has 18 residues. The junction had 12 bases not matched to a gene; V was cut back by 3 bases and J by 2 bases. Germline loops: CDR1 LGHNA, CDR2 YSLEER. CDR3 loop: CASSQDQLRGPTNEKLFF. CDR3 coding DNA: TGCGCCAGCAGCCAGGATCAACTAAGGGGGCCCACTAATGAAAAACTGTTTTTT.

V usage is TRBV5-1 and J usage is TRBJ2-1; TRBD2 matches at 7 bases. CDR3 length: 14 amino acids. V shed 0 bases, J shed 8 bases, and the junction held 5 bases outside the gene matches. Germline CDR1 reads SGHRS; CDR2 reads YFSETQ. CDR3 residues: CASSLVAGVDEQFF. The CDR3 DNA follows: TGCGCCAGCAGCTTGGTGGCGGGAGTGGATGAGCAGTTCTTC.

The chain uses TRBV7-2 and TRBJ2-1; D is uncertain. The germline V gene has CDR1 SGHTA and CDR2 FQGNSA. The V and J ends lost 5 bases and 10 bases respectively, with 12 bases between them. The CDR3 consists of 12 residues. DNA for the CDR3: TGTGCCAGCAGCCCACTTAGTGAGGAGCAGTTCTTC. The encoded protein is CASSPLSEEQFF.

In DNA, the CDR3 is TGTGCCAGCAGCGCAGCGTATAGCACAGATACGCAGTATTTT. Amino acids: CASSAAYSTDTQYF. The chain has TRBV9 and TRBJ2-3; D is undetermined. Trimming removed 3 bases at V and 0 bases at J, with 8 bases between. The germline V gene has CDR1 SGDLS and CDR2 YYNGEE. CDR3 length equals 14 residues.

The chain uses TRBV5-1 and TRBJ2-7; D perhaps matches TRBD1 (6 bases). Germline V lookup: CDR1 SGHRS, CDR2 YFSETQ. Trimming removed 2 bases from V and 5 bases from J, with 14 bases in between. This CDR3 is built from 14 residues. The CDR3 protein is CASSFGQGSDEQYF. The CDR3 coding sequence is TGCGCCAGCAGCTTTGGCCAGGGGAGCGACGAGCAGTACTTC.

The chain has TRBV29-1 and TRBJ1-2, with D possibly being TRBD1 (5 bases). Trimming cost V 5 bases and J 1 base, with 8 bases left between them. Germline CDR1 reads SQVTM; CDR2 reads ANQGSEA. The CDR3 spans 12 residues. The CDR3, as DNA: TGCAGCGTTCTAGGGGTTAACTATGGCTACACCTTC. As protein: CSVLGVNYGYTF.

V gene TRBV6-5 combines with J gene TRBJ2-7; 10 bases are a match to TRBD1. Germline V gives CDR1 MNHEY, CDR2 SVGAGI. J was trimmed by 3 bases and V by 6 bases; bases with no gene match: 8. This CDR3 is 15 amino acids long. The CDR3 coding sequence is TGTGCCAGCAGACGCGACAGGGGGCAAGTCTACGAGCAGTACTTC. The encoded protein is CASRRDRGQVYEQYF.

The V call is TRBV7-3, the J call TRBJ1-1; no clear D. The CDR3 consists of 13 residues. Germline CDR1 SGHTA, CDR2 FQGTGA. Between the trimmed V and J ends, which lost 1 base and 8 bases, there was a span of 11 bases. Here the CDR3 reads CASSLREGREAFF. The CDR3 DNA follows: TGTGCCAGCAGCTTAAGGGAGGGCCGGGAAGCTTTCTTT.

This chain links TRBV5-1 with TRBJ2-1, with 8 bases identical to TRBD1. The junction had 7 bases not matched to a gene; V was cut back by 4 bases and J by 7 bases. Germline-derived CDR1 and CDR2 are SGHRS and YFSETQ. This CDR3 spans 14 amino acids. In DNA form, the CDR3 reads TGCGCCAGCAGCAACCAGGGGGCCGGGAATGAGCAGTTCTTC. It yields the protein CASSNQGAGNEQFF.

The rearrangement uses TRBV23-1 and TRBJ1-5; D gene ambiguous. TRBV23-1 is recorded as an ORF, its role being uncertain. V was pared by 1 base and J by 2 bases, with 12 bases between. The CDR3 extends over 16 amino acids. The CDR3 spells CASSQLSCRCNQPQHF. The DNA for the CDR3 is TGCGCCAGCAGTCAATTGAGTTGTCGGTGCAATCAGCCCCAGCATTTT.

This chain links TRBV28 with TRBJ2-7; the match to TRBD1 covers 8 bases. Trimming cost V 6 bases and J 0 bases; bases outside gene matches: 10. This CDR3 is built from 16 residues. Germline CDR1 and CDR2: MDHEN and SYDVKM. CDR3: CASSQPQTGDSYEQYF. In DNA form, the CDR3 reads TGTGCCAGCAGCCAACCCCAGACAGGGGACTCCTACGAGCAGTACTTC.

The chain uses TRBV10-3 and TRBJ1-2; D might be TRBD1 (5 bases). V gave up 2 bases and J gave up 1 base, with 17 bases separating them. Germline V lookup: CDR1 ENHRY, CDR2 SYGVKD. The CDR3 consists of 17 residues. As DNA, the CDR3 is TGTGCCATCAGTGAGAATGGGGCGGAGGGGATTAACTATGGCTACACCTTC. This sequence encodes CAISENGAEGINYGYTF.

The chain recombines TRBV5-6 with TRBJ1-5, with D maybe TRBD1 (6 bases). V gave up 4 bases and J gave up 0 bases, with 14 bases separating them. The CDR3 has 16 residues. Germline values: CDR1 SGHDT, CDR2 YYEEEE. CDR3 amino acids: CASSRGAAYSNQPQHF. The CDR3 region has the DNA TGTGCCAGCAGCCGGGGGGCAGCATATAGCAATCAGCCCCAGCATTTT.

The chain has TRBV10-2 and TRBJ2-1, with TRBD1 as a possible D gene (6 bases). The CDR3 spans 15 residues. From germline, CDR1 is WSHSY and CDR2 SAAADI. V was clipped by 7 bases and J by 4 bases, with 17 bases between them. The CDR3 loop reads CASIQGSGVYNEQFF. DNA for the CDR3: TGCGCCAGCATTCAAGGTTCAGGGGTATACAATGAGCAGTTCTTC.

The rearrangement uses TRBV15 and TRBJ1-2; weak D call: TRBD1 (6 bases). V shed 1 base and J shed 4 bases, with 16 bases lying between them. The CDR3 extends over 16 amino acids. The germline CDR1 and CDR2 sequences are LNHNV and YYDKDF (reference sequence). The CDR3 loop reads CATSRGIEGTLYGYTF. The CDR3, as DNA: TGTGCCACCAGCAGAGGGATAGAAGGGACACTCTATGGCTACACCTTC.

The chain carries TRBV7-3 and TRBJ2-2, with TRBD1 as a possible D gene (7 bases). The CDR3 length is 17 residues. Trimming took 5 bases from V and 4 from J, leaving 20 bases between them. Germline CDR1 SGHTA, CDR2 FQGTGA. DNA for the CDR3: TGTGCCAGCAGCCTAGGACTGGCGGGACAGTTCACCGGGGAGCTGTTTTTT. It encodes CASSLGLAGQFTGELFF.